This T cell receptor beta chain was found in a study of Ad26.COV2.S vaccination and SARS-CoV-2 variants. Treatment: around 19 received Ad26.COV2.S at low or high dose, single or two shots; about five received placebo; per-sample allocation not given. Repertoires come from day 63 after the first vaccine or placebo injection. Only in-frame clones appear in the TCRdb table, and some are missing; sequencing was by immunoSEQ multiplex PCR. This sample has about 350,000 clones; approximately 90% occur once, and the top ten carry about 4.6%. Whole-study findings and limits: Vaccinated and placebo-treated recipients had similar non-spike TCR breadth.

The CDR3 totals 15 residues. Per germline, CDR1 SGDLS and CDR2 YYNGEE. J lost 8 bases, V lost 3 bases, and 9 bases had no gene match. Concerning this clone itself: Its antigen is as yet unknown.

The sample here was peripheral blood, taken in a trial of Ad26.COV2.S vaccine versus placebo. The V call is TRBV9, the J call TRBJ1-4; 8 bases align to TRBD1. This receptor was identified in a person aged 18 to 65 who received the Ad26.COV2.S COVID-19 vaccine or a placebo. CDR3 sequence: CASSARTGSREKLFF. The CDR3 DNA sequence: TGTGCCAGCAGCGCCCGGACAGGGTCGAGAGAAAAACTGTTTTTT.